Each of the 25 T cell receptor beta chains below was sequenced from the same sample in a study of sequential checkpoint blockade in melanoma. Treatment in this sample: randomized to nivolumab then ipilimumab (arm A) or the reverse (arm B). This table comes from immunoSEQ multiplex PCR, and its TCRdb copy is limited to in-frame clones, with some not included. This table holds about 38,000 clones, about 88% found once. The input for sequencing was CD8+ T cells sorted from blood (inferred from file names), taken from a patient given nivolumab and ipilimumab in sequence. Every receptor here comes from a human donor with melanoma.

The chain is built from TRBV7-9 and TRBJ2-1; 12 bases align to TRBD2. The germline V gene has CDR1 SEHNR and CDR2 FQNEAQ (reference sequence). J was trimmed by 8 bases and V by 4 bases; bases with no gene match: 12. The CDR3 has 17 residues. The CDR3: CASSSSSGRARSHEQFF. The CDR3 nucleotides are TGTGCCAGCAGCTCATCTAGCGGGAGGGCCAGGTCCCATGAGCAGTTCTTC.

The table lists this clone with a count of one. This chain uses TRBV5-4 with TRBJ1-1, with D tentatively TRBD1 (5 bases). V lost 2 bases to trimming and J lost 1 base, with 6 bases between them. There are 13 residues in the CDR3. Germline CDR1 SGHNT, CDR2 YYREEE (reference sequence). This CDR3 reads CASSFRGNTEAFF. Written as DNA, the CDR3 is TGTGCCAGCAGCTTTAGGGGGAACACTGAAGCTTTCTTT. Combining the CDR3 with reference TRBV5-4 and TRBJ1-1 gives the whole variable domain ETGVTQSPTHLIKTRGQQVTLRCSSQSGHNTVSWYQQALGQGPQFIFQYYREEENGRGNFPPRFSGLQFPNYSSELNVNALELDDSALYLCASSFRGNTEAFFGQGTRLTVV.

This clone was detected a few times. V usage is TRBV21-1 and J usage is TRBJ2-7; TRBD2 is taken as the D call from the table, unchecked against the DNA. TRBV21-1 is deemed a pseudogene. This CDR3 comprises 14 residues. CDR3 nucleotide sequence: TGTGCCAGCAGCAAGAGGTACATTACCTACGAGCAGTACGTC. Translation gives CASSKRYITYEQYV.

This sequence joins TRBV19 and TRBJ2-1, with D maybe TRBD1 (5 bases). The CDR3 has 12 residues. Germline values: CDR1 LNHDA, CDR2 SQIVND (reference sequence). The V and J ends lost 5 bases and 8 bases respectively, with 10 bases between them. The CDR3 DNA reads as TGTGCCAGTAGTCCAGGGTATTATGAGCAGTTCTTC. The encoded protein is CASSPGYYEQFF.

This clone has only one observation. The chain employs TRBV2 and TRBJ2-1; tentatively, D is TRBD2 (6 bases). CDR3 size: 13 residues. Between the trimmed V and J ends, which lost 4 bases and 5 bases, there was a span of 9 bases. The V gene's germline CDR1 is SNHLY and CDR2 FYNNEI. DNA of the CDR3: TGTGCCAGCAGTGCGGGGGTGAACAATGAGCAGTTCTTC. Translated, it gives CASSAGVNNEQFF.

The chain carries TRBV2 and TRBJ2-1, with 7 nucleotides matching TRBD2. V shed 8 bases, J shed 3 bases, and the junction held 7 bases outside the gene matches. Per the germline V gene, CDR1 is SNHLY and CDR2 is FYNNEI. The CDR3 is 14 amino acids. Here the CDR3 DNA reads TGTGCCAGCGCCTCGGGGACTAACTACAATGAGCAGTTCTTC. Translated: CASASGTNYNEQFF.

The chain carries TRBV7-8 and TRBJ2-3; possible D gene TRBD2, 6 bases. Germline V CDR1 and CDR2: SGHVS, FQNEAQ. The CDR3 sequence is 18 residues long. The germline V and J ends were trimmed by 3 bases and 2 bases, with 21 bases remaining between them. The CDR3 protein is CASSFLSDYKMSTDTQYF. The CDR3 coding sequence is TGTGCCAGCAGCTTTTTGTCGGACTATAAGATGTCCACAGATACGCAGTATTTT.

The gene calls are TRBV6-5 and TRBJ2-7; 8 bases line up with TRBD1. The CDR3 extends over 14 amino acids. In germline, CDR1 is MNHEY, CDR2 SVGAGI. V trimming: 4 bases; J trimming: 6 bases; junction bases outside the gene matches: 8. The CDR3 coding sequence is TGTGCCAGCAGTTTGGCAGGGGGCGCGGGCGAGCAGTACGTC. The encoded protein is CASSLAGGAGEQYV.

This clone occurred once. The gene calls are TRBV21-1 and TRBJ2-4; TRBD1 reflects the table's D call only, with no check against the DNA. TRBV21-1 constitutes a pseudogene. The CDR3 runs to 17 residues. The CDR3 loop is CASSKENQVLAKNIQYF. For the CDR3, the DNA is TGTGCCAGCAGCAAAGAGAATCAGGTTCTAGCCAAAAACATTCAGTACTTC.

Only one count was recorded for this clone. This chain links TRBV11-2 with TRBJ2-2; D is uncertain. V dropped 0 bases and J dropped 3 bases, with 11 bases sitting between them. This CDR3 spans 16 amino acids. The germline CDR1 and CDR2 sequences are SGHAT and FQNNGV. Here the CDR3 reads CASSLEWLLDTGELFF. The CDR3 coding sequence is TGTGCCAGCAGCTTAGAATGGCTTTTGGACACCGGGGAGCTGTTTTTT.

The CDR3 protein is CASSGTSDGEQFF. For the CDR3, the DNA is TGTGCCAGCAGCGGGACTAGCGACGGTGAGCAGTTCTTC. The rearrangement uses TRBV6-4 and TRBJ2-1, with 10 bases lining up with TRBD2. The germline V gene has CDR1 MRHNA and CDR2 SNTAGT. The V segment lost 6 bases and the J segment 9 bases; nucleotides outside the gene matches: 5. This CDR3 has 13 residues.

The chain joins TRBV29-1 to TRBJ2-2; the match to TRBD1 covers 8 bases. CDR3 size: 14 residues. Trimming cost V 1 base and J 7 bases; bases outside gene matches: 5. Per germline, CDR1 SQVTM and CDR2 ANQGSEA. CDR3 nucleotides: TGCAGCGTTGAAGGGACAGGGAGAATCGGGGAGCTGTTTTTT. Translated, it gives CSVEGTGRIGELFF.

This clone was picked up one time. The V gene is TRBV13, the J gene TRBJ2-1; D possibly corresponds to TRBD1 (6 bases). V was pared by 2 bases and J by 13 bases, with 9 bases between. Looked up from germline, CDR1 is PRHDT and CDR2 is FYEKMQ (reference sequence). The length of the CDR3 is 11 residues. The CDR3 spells CASSLQGKQFF. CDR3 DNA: TGTGCCAGCAGCTTACAGGGGAAACAGTTCTTC.

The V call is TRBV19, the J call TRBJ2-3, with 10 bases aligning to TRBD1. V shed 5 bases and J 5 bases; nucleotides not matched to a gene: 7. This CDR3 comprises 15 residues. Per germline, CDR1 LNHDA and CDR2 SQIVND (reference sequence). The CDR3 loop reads CASSWRQGAKDTQYF. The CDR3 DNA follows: TGTGCCAGTAGTTGGAGACAGGGGGCTAAAGATACGCAGTATTTT.

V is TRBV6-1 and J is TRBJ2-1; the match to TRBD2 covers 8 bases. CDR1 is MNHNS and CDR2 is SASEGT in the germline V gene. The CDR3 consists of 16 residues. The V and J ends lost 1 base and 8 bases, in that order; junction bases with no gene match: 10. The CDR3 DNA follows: TGTGCCAGCAGTGAAGAACTAGCGGTATGGGCCGATGAGCAGTTCTTC. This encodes CASSEELAVWADEQFF.

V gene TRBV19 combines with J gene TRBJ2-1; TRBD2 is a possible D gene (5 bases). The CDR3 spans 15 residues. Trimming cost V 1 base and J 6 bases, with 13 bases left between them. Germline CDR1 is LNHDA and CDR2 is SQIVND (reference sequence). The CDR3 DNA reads TGTGCCAGTAGTATAGGTTTCAGGACTGGCAATGAGCAGTTCTTC. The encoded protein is CASSIGFRTGNEQFF.

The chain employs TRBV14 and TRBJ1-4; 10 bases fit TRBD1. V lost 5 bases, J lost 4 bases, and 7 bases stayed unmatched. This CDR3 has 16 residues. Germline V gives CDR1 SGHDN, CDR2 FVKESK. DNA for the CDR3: TGTGCCAGCAGCTCCGACAGGGGGCTTGGTAATGAAAAACTGTTTTTT. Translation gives CASSSDRGLGNEKLFF.

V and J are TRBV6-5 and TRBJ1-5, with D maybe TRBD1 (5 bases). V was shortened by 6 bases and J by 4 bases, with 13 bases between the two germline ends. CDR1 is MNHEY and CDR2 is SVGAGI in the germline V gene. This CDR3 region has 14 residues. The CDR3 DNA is TGTGCCAGCAGCCCCGGGGGGGGGAATCAGCCCCAGCATTTT. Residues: CASSPGGGNQPQHF.

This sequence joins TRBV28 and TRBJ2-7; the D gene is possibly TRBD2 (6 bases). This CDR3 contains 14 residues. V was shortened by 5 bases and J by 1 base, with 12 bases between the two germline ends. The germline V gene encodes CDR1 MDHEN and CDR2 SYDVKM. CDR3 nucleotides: TGTGCCAGCAGTCCGTCCGGGAGTTCCTACGAGCAGTACTTC. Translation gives CASSPSGSSYEQYF.

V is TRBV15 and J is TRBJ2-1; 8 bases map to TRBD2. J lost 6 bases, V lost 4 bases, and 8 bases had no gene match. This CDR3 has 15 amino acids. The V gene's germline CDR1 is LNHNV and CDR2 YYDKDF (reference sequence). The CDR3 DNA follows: TGTGCCACCAGCATGGTCAGCGGGAGCGGCAATGAGCAGTTCTTC. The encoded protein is CATSMVSGSGNEQFF.

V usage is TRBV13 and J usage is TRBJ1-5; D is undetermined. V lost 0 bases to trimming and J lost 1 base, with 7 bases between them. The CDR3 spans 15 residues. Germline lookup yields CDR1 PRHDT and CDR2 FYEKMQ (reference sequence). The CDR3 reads CASSLGRGSNQPQHF. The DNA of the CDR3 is TGTGCCAGCAGCTTAGGCCGAGGGAGCAATCAGCCCCAGCATTTT.

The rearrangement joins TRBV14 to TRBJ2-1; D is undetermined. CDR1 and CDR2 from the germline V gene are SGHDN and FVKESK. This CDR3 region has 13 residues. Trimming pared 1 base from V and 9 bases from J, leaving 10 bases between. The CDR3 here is CASSQVRAGEQFF. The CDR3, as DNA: TGTGCCAGCAGCCAAGTACGAGCCGGTGAGCAGTTCTTC. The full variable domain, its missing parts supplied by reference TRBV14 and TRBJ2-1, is EAGVTQFPSHSVIEKGQTVTLRCDPISGHDNLYWYRRVMGKEIKFLLHFVKESKQDESGMPNNRFLAERTGGTYSTLKVQPAELEDSGVYFCASSQVRAGEQFFGPGTRLTVL.

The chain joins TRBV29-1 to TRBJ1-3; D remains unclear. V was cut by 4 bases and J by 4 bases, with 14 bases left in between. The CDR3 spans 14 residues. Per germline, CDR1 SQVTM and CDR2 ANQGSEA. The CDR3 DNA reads TGCAGCGTTGTGTCAGGCCGGTCGGGAAACACCATATATTTT. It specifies CSVVSGRSGNTIYF.

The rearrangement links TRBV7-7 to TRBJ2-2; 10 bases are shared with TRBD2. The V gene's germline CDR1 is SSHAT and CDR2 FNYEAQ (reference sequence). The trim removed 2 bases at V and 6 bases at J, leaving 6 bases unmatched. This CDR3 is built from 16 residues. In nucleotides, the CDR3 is TGTGCCAGCAGCTTATCCGGGACTAGCGTTCCCGGGGAGCTGTTTTTT. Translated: CASSLSGTSVPGELFF.

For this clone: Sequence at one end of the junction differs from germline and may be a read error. Written as DNA, the CDR3 is TGTGCCAGCAGCGATAGGACTAGCGGGAGGGCCGGGATCTTC. It yields the protein CASSDRTSGRAGIF. V is TRBV7-6 and J is TRBJ2-1; 15 positions agree with TRBD2. The V gene's germline CDR1 is SGHVS and CDR2 FNYEAQ. The CDR3 has 14 amino acids.